The T cell receptor beta chain under discussion was sequenced for a study of shared clonotypes between healthy human individuals. For this clone: What it binds is not known.

There are 15 residues in the CDR3. Per the germline V gene, CDR1 is PRHDT and CDR2 is FYEKMQ (reference sequence). V lost 5 bases, J lost 7 bases, and 11 bases stayed unmatched. Study-wide points: Against clonotypes common to all four donors, non-shared ones had lower generation probabilities. Represented genetic and exposure-history diversity was restricted by having few donors.

Researchers ran the assay at a deep level. On sorted subsets, replicate PCRs used 200 to 250 ng DNA, or some 28,000 T cell genomes. Assay: immunoSEQ multiplex PCR; the TCRdb copy retains only in-frame clones and omits some. The sample holds around 1.4 million clones, around 98.5% seen once. Sequenced sample: naive CD4+ T cells sorted from blood. The sample's subset: CD45RA+ positively selected. This receptor was obtained from a man aged 30 to 45 in good health. The chain combines TRBV13 with TRBJ2-1; TRBD2 agrees at 7 bases. CDR3 in amino acids: CASSPRLAVVNEQFF. The CDR3, as DNA: TGTGCCAGCAGCCCCCGCCTAGCGGTCGTGAATGAGCAGTTCTTC. The variable domain in full, completed from reference TRBV13 and TRBJ2-1, reads AAGVIQSPRHLIKEKRETATLKCYPIPRHDTVYWYQQGPGQDPQFLISFYEKMQSDKGSIPDRFSAQQFSDYHSELNMSSLELGDSALYFCASSPRLAVVNEQFFGPGTRLTVL.